The sample holds a few counts of the clone carrying this T cell receptor beta chain. CDR3 length: 16 amino acids. Trimming removed 3 bases from V and 0 bases from J; junction bases left unmatched: 6. CDR1 and CDR2 from the germline V gene are ENHRY and SYGVKD. This entry belongs to a study of type 1 and type 2 diabetes patients. Study context: Magnetic bead positive selection isolated CD4+ or CD8+ T cells from PBMCs.

PCR was run on genomic DNA. The TCR beta CDR3 region was amplified using 30 forward and 13 reverse primers. From the multiplex PCR reads, TCRdb called clonotypes with MiXCR, one entry per CDR3 protein. Among more than 250,000 distinct CDR3 sequences, roughly 44% were seen once, and the ten largest hold roughly 13%. This TCR was sampled from a young man with type 2 diabetes. The sequenced material came from peripheral blood mononuclear cells (PBMCs). This chain uses TRBV10-3 with TRBJ1-1; 8 bases align to TRBD1. CDR3 in DNA: TGTGCCATCAGTGAAGGGACAGGCGGAATGAACACTGAAGCTTTCTTT. This codes for CAISEGTGGMNTEAFF.